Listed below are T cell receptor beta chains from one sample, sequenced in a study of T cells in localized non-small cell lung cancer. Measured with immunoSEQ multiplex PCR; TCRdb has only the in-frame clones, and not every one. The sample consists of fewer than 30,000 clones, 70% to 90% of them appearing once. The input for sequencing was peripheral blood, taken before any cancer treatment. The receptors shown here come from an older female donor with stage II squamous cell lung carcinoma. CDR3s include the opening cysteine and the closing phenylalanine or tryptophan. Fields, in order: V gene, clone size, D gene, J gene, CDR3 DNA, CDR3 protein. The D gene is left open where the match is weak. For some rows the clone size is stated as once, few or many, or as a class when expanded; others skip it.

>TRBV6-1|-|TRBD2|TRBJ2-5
TGTGCCAGCAGTTTACTAGCGGGAGTAAGGGAGACCCAGTACTTC
CASSLLAGVRETQYF
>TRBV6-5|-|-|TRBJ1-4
TGTGCCAGCAGCCCCAGCAGTTGGGATAATGAAAAACTGTTTTTT
CASSPSSWDNEKLFF
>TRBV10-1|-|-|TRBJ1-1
TGCGCCAGCAGTCGGGATGCCACGAAGACTGAAGCTTTCTTT
CASSRDATKTEAFF
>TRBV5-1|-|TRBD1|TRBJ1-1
TGCGCCAGCAGCCGAACAGGGGGGTCTAACACTGAAGCTTTCTTT
CASSRTGGSNTEAFF
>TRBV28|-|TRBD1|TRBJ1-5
TGTGCCAGCAGTTTATTCGACAGGGCCCAGCATTTT
CASSLFDRAQHF
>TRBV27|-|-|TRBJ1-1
TGTGCCAGCAGTCCGCTGCAGGGTGCGTCCACTGAAGCTTTCTTT
CASSPLQGASTEAFF
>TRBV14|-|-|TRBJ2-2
TGTGCCAGCAGTGAATATGCTGTAGGAGGCGTCGACACCGGGGAGCTGTTTTTT
CASSEYAVGGVDTGELFF
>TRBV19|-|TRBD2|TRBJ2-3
TGTGCCAGCGGGACTAGCGGCGTCACAGATACGCAGTATTTT
CASGTSGVTDTQYF
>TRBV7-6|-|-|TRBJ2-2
TGTGCCAGCAGCTCAGGGTATTCGAACACCGGGGAGCTGTTTTTT
CASSSGYSNTGELFF
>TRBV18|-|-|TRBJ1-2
TGTGCCAGCTCACCAAACTCAGAGATTAACTATGGCTACACCTTC
CASSPNSEINYGYTF
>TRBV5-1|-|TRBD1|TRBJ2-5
TGCGCCAGCAGCTTGCTCTCATCACAGGGGCGGGAGACCCAGTACTTC
CASSLLSSQGRETQYF
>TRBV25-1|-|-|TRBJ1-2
TGTGCCAGCAGATCGGGCCCAGAGGGCTACACCTTC
CASRSGPEGYTF
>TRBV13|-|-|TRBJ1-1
TGTGCCAGCAGCTTAATCCAACGGGTCCCGGGAGGGCTGAACACTGAAGCTTTCTTT
CASSLIQRVPGGLNTEAFF
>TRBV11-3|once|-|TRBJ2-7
TGTGCCAGCAGCCCTATCGGGACGGCCTCCTACGAGCAGTACTTC
CASSPIGTASYEQYF
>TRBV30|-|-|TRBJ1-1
TGTGTGGCGGAAAGGACTGAAGCTTTCTTT
CVAERTEAFF
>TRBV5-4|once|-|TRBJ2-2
TGTGCCAGCAGCTTGGCCCACAGAACGAACACCGGGGAGCTGTTTTTT
CASSLAHRTNTGELFF
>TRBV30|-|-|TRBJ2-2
TGTGCCTGGAGTGTGGGGGGCAGCTTCACCGGGGAGCTGTTTTTT
CAWSVGGSFTGELFF
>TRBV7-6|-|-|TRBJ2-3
TGTGCCAGCAGCTTACTAGATACAGATACGCAGTATTTT
CASSLLDTDTQYF
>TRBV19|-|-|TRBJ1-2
TGTGCCAGTAGTATAAACTTCGGGAGGAACTATGGCTACACCTTC
CASSINFGRNYGYTF
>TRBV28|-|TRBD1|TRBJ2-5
TGTGCCAGCAGTTTAAACAGGGGGAATGGTGAGACCCAGTACTTC
CASSLNRGNGETQYF
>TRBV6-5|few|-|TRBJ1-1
TGTGCCAGCAGTTTAACAGGGCGGGAAGCTTTCTTT
CASSLTGREAFF
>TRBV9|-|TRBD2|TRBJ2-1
TGTGCCAGCAGCGTAGCGACTAGCGGTATCTATGAGCAGTTCTTC
CASSVATSGIYEQFF
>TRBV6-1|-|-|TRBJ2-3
TGTGCCAGCAGTGAACAGGCAGGACAGACGGCAGATACGCAGTATTTT
CASSEQAGQTADTQYF
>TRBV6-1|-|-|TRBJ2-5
TGTGCCAGCTTTGAACACGTGGGGGAGACCCAGTACTTC
CASFEHVGETQYF
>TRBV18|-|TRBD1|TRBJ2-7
TGTGCCAGCTCACCAACCTCCGGGACAGGGTTCTACGAGCAGTACTTC
CASSPTSGTGFYEQYF
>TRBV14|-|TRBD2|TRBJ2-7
TGTGCCAGCAGCCATAGCGGGACGGATCTGAACGAGCAGTACTTC
CASSHSGTDLNEQYF
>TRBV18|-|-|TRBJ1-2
TGTGCCAGCTCACCAGGGGTCGGGTCTAACTATGGCTACACCTTC
CASSPGVGSNYGYTF
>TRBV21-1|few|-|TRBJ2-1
TGTGCCAGCACCGGACTATCTAGGTCCTACAATGAGCAGTTCTTC
CASTGLSRSYNEQFF
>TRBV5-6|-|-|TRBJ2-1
TGTGCCAGCAGCCCCGCCGGCAGCGGCCTCAATGAGCAGTTCTTC
CASSPAGSGLNEQFF
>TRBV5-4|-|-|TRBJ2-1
TGTGCCAGCAGCTCCCAACAGGGCCCTCCTGACAATGAGCAGTTCTTC
CASSSQQGPPDNEQFF